One sample yielded the 31 T cell receptor beta chains listed below, sequenced in a study of blood T cell repertoires in COVID-19. The protocol was immunoSEQ multiplex PCR, while the TCRdb copy is restricted to in-frame clones and leaves out a portion. The repertoire consists of roughly 250,000 clones, with just under 90% occurring once and the leading ten covering about 4%. The sequencing input was peripheral blood. These receptors came from a woman aged 40 to 50 with acute or convalescent COVID-19.

V usage is TRBV29-1 and J usage is TRBJ2-1; 8 bases map to TRBD1. Germline loops: CDR1 SQVTM, CDR2 ANQGSEA. This CDR3 has 15 amino acids. V gave up 6 bases and J gave up 10 bases; unmatched junction bases: 17. Here the CDR3 reads CSVWDRPIGLGEQFF. CDR3 DNA sequence: TGCAGCGTATGGGACAGGCCTATCGGTTTGGGGGAGCAGTTCTTC.

This chain connects TRBV5-1 to TRBJ2-5; 7 nucleotides agree with TRBD2. The CDR3 sequence is 15 residues long. The ends lost 4 bases at V and 2 bases at J; junction bases unmatched: 8. Germline CDR1 is SGHRS and CDR2 is YFSETQ. CDR3 sequence: CASSRLRGDQETQYF. Written as DNA, the CDR3 is TGCGCCAGCAGCCGTCTACGGGGGGATCAAGAGACCCAGTACTTC.

This clone was detected a few times. Additional DNA sequences in this sample encode the identical CDR3. The V gene is TRBV2, the J gene TRBJ1-1; D remains unclear. Germline V CDR1 and CDR2: SNHLY, FYNNEI. V lost 8 bases and J 1 base, leaving 8 bases between the germline ends. CDR3 size: 12 residues. This chain's CDR3 is CASATSNTEAFF. Here the CDR3 DNA reads TGTGCCAGCGCCACTTCGAACACTGAAGCTTTCTTT.

The chain employs TRBV6-1 and TRBJ1-2, with TRBD1 matching 8 bases. The CDR3 contains 13 residues. V gave up 2 bases and J gave up 6 bases; unmatched junction bases: 2. Germline CDR1 is MNHNS and CDR2 is SASEGT. As DNA, the CDR3 is TGTGCCAGCAGTGAAAACAGGGGGGATGGCTACACCTTC. Its protein product is CASSENRGDGYTF.

This chain uses TRBV9 with TRBJ2-5; 7 positions agree with TRBD2. V lost 1 base to trimming and J lost 5 bases; unmatched junction nucleotides: 5. The CDR3 contains 14 residues. Germline CDR1 is SGDLS and CDR2 is YYNGEE. DNA of the CDR3: TGTGCCAGCAGCGTAAGTCCGCGGGGGGAGACCCAGTACTTC. This codes for CASSVSPRGETQYF. The variable domain in full, with the rest retrieved from reference TRBV9 and TRBJ2-5, is DSGVTQTPKHLITATGQRVTLRCSPRSGDLSVYWYQQSLDQGLQFLIQYYNGEERAKGNILERFSAQQFPDLHSELNLSSLELGDSALYFCASSVSPRGETQYFGPGTRLLVL.

The gene calls are TRBV9 and TRBJ2-1; 13 bases are a match to TRBD2. The V gene's germline CDR1 is SGDLS and CDR2 YYNGEE. Unmatched junction bases numbered 7, after V lost 4 bases and J lost 0 bases. The CDR3 sequence is 18 residues long. The CDR3 sequence: CASSRTSGGLSSYNEQFF. The CDR3 DNA is TGTGCCAGCAGCCGGACTAGCGGGGGCCTTAGCTCCTACAATGAGCAGTTCTTC.

This clone was seen at least ten times. The J gene is TRBJ2-5, the V gene TRBV30; 8 bases line up with TRBD2. In germline, CDR1 is GTSNPN, CDR2 SVGIG (reference sequence). Trimming removed 1 base from V and 1 base from J; junction bases left unmatched: 8. The CDR3 is 16 residues long. The CDR3 is CAWSELKRGTQETQYF. The CDR3 nucleotides are TGTGCCTGGAGTGAGTTAAAGCGGGGGACCCAAGAGACCCAGTACTTC.

The gene calls are TRBV10-3 and TRBJ2-5, with D perhaps TRBD2 (6 bases). Trimming took off 0 bases at V and 14 bases at J, with 10 bases between the two ends. The CDR3 sequence is 11 residues long. Per the germline V gene, CDR1 is ENHRY and CDR2 is SYGVKD. The CDR3 region has the DNA TGTGCCATCAGTGAGTCCGGGACTCCCTACTTC. It specifies CAISESGTPYF.

The chain uses TRBV11-2 and TRBJ2-4, with a possible D match to TRBD1 (5 bases). V was pared by 0 bases and J by 0 bases, with 15 bases between. In germline, CDR1 is SGHAT, CDR2 FQNNGV. The CDR3 has 18 residues. The CDR3 nucleotides read TGTGCCAGCAGCTTAGAAAAGGAAGGACATCGAGCCAAAAACATTCAGTACTTC. Encoded protein: CASSLEKEGHRAKNIQYF.

J is TRBJ2-1 and V is TRBV3-1 (or the pseudogene TRBV3-2), with 10 bases fitting TRBD1. Germline-derived CDR1 and CDR2 are LGHDT and YNNKEL (reference sequence). V was clipped by 2 bases and J by 7 bases; unmatched bases: 2. CDR3 size: 14 residues. The CDR3 spells CASSQLGQGNEQFF. Here the CDR3 DNA reads TGTGCCAGCAGCCAACTGGGACAGGGGAATGAGCAGTTCTTC.

The chain uses TRBV27 and TRBJ1-5, with D perhaps matching TRBD1 (5 bases). The V gene lost 2 bases and the J gene lost 3 bases, with 8 bases spanning the gap. The CDR3 consists of 14 residues. CDR1 is MNHEY, CDR2 SMNVEV, per germline (reference sequence). CDR3 region: CASSLGAHNQPQHF. CDR3 nucleotide sequence: TGTGCCAGCAGTTTAGGGGCTCACAATCAGCCCCAGCATTTT.

The rearrangement joins TRBV30 to TRBJ2-5; D is perhaps TRBD2 (5 bases). This CDR3 is built from 12 residues. Per the germline V gene, CDR1 is GTSNPN and CDR2 is SVGIG (reference sequence). V was clipped by 5 bases and J by 5 bases, with 12 bases between them. The CDR3 is CAWRGLGETQYF. The DNA of the CDR3 is TGTGCCTGGCGAGGACTCGGGGAGACCCAGTACTTC.

The J gene is TRBJ2-1, the V gene TRBV18; D possibly corresponds to TRBD2 (7 bases). This CDR3 has 15 amino acids. The V and J ends lost 3 bases and 4 bases respectively, with 13 bases between them. Germline CDR1 reads KGHSH; CDR2 reads LQKENI. The chain's CDR3 is CASSPGGARYNEQFF. CDR3 DNA: TGTGCCAGCTCACCGGGGGGGGCCCGGTACAATGAGCAGTTCTTC.

This rearrangement joins TRBV19 to TRBJ1-5; 9 nucleotides line up with TRBD1. The junction had 10 bases not matched to a gene; V was cut back by 4 bases and J by 0 bases. The CDR3 spans 18 residues. The germline V gene encodes CDR1 LNHDA and CDR2 SQIVND (reference sequence). DNA for the CDR3: TGTGCCAGTAGTAGCGGGACAGGGCCCCGGATTAGCAATCAGCCCCAGCATTTT. Its protein is CASSSGTGPRISNQPQHF.

This chain links TRBV5-1 with TRBJ2-3, with 10 positions matching TRBD1. With 3 bases clipped from V and 5 bases from J, the junction kept 9 bases outside the gene matches. Germline loops: CDR1 SGHRS, CDR2 YFSETQ. This CDR3 contains 16 residues. CDR3: CASSSRTGGGLDTQYF. The CDR3 nucleotides read TGCGCCAGCAGCTCAAGGACAGGGGGAGGCTTAGATACGCAGTATTTT.

This clone has only a few counts. The chain employs TRBV9 and TRBJ2-3; 11 nucleotides align to TRBD2. This CDR3 has 17 amino acids. Trimming cost V 0 bases and J 4 bases; bases outside gene matches: 7. CDR1 SGDLS and CDR2 YYNGEE come from the germline V gene. Written as DNA, the CDR3 is TGTGCCAGCAGCGTAGGGCTAGCGGGGGGACCGGCAGATACGCAGTATTTT. Translating it yields CASSVGLAGGPADTQYF.

The rearrangement links TRBV7-9 to TRBJ1-1; TRBD1 matches at 8 bases. CDR3 length: 13 amino acids. With V trimmed by 5 bases and J by 12 bases, 11 bases remained unmatched. Germline V gene lookup returns CDR1 SEHNR and CDR2 FQNEAQ (reference sequence). The CDR3 reads CASSRTGWVGSFF. CDR3 coding DNA: TGTGCCAGCAGCAGGACAGGGTGGGTGGGTTCTTTCTTT.

The chain has TRBV6-1 and TRBJ1-1, with D possibly matching TRBD1 (6 bases). The CDR3 runs 14 residues. CDR1 is MNHNS and CDR2 is SASEGT in the germline V gene. Trimming shortened V by 2 bases and J by 1 base, and 8 bases separated the two germline ends. The DNA for the CDR3 is TGTGCCAGCAGTGAAAGGGGGACGAACACTGAAGCTTTCTTT. Residues: CASSERGTNTEAFF.

Note on this clone: Other DNA sequences from this sample encode an identical CDR3 as well. The chain recombines TRBV19 with TRBJ1-1; maybe TRBD1 (6 bases). V lost 3 bases and J lost 1, with 9 bases in between. In germline, CDR1 is LNHDA, CDR2 SQIVND (reference sequence). CDR3 length: 14 amino acids. CDR3 in amino acids: CASSIQGSNTEAFF. The CDR3 nucleotides are TGTGCCAGTAGTATTCAGGGGTCGAACACTGAAGCTTTCTTT.

The chain is built from TRBV30 and TRBJ1-1; a weak D match, TRBD1 (6 bases). The CDR3 is made up of 14 amino acids. V lost 0 bases, J lost 7 bases, and 15 bases lay in between. Germline-derived CDR1 and CDR2 are GTSNPN and SVGIG (reference sequence). The CDR3 sequence: CAWSVGQQGNEAFF. CDR3 DNA sequence: TGTGCCTGGAGTGTCGGCCAACAGGGTAATGAAGCTTTCTTT.

V usage is TRBV9 and J usage is TRBJ1-3; TRBD1 is a possible D gene (6 bases). Germline lookup yields CDR1 SGDLS and CDR2 YYNGEE. The CDR3 has 15 residues. Trimming left V 4 bases short and J 4 bases short, with 15 bases between. The CDR3: CASSQDPTGGNTIYF. In DNA form, the CDR3 reads TGTGCCAGCAGCCAAGATCCGACAGGCGGAAACACCATATATTTT.

The V gene is TRBV6-5, the J gene TRBJ1-1, with D possibly being TRBD1 (5 bases). Per germline, CDR1 MNHEY and CDR2 SVGAGI. The V end was cut by 0 bases, the J end by 1 base, with 6 bases between. The CDR3 covers 14 residues. The CDR3 nucleotides read TGTGCCAGCAGTTACTCACAGGCGAACACTGAAGCTTTCTTT. Protein product: CASSYSQANTEAFF.

This clone was detected a few times. The V call is TRBV5-1, the J call TRBJ2-5; 9 bases align to TRBD1. CDR1 SGHRS and CDR2 YFSETQ come from the germline V gene. With 4 bases clipped from V and 2 bases from J, the junction kept 6 bases outside the gene matches. The CDR3 extends over 15 amino acids. The CDR3 is CASSRLTGGQETQYF. The DNA of the CDR3 is TGCGCCAGCAGCAGGTTGACAGGGGGACAAGAGACCCAGTACTTC.

V usage is TRBV15 and J usage is TRBJ2-7; TRBD2 might be the D (5 bases). Trimming removed 0 bases from V and 0 bases from J, with 12 bases in between. In germline, CDR1 is LNHNV, CDR2 YYDKDF (reference sequence). CDR3 size: 16 residues. The CDR3 reads CATSRDTRASSYEQYV. The CDR3 DNA reads TGTGCCACCAGCAGAGATACGCGGGCCAGCTCCTACGAGCAGTACGTC.

The V gene is TRBV19, the J gene TRBJ1-5; D possibly corresponds to TRBD1 (5 bases). The CDR3 is 16 amino acids. Germline CDR1 reads LNHDA; CDR2 reads SQIVND (reference sequence). Trimming stripped 6 bases from V and 5 bases from J, with 20 bases between. The CDR3 sequence: CASSDPLQVLHQPQHF. As DNA, the CDR3 is TGTGCCAGTAGCGACCCATTACAGGTCCTCCATCAGCCCCAGCATTTT.

A note on this clone: Different DNA sequences within this sample yield the same CDR3. This chain connects TRBV9 to TRBJ2-5; a weak D match, TRBD1 (5 bases). The germline V gene encodes CDR1 SGDLS and CDR2 YYNGEE. Trimming removed 0 bases from V and 5 bases from J, with 11 bases in between. The length of the CDR3 is 14 residues. CDR3 DNA sequence: TGTGCCAGCAGCGTAGGACCAGGGCGGGAGACCCAGTACTTC. Translated: CASSVGPGRETQYF.

This clone was picked up one time. The chain joins TRBV11-2 to TRBJ2-1; TRBD2 agrees at 7 bases. The CDR3 totals 14 residues. The V gene end was trimmed by 1 base and the J gene end by 7 bases; junction bases not matched to a gene: 4. Germline V gene lookup returns CDR1 SGHAT and CDR2 FQNNGV. Written as DNA, the CDR3 is TGTGCCAGCAGCTTAGGACTAGCCGTTAATGAGCAGTTCTTC. It encodes CASSLGLAVNEQFF.

The gene calls are TRBV27 and TRBJ1-1; 9 nucleotides align to TRBD1. The CDR3 has 11 amino acids. Germline V lookup: CDR1 MNHEY, CDR2 SMNVEV (reference sequence). The ends lost 11 bases at V and 11 bases at J; junction bases unmatched: 9. In DNA form, the CDR3 reads TGTGCCGGGAAACAGGGGGCGACTGCTTTCTTT. It specifies CAGKQGATAFF.

The chain links TRBV10-3 to TRBJ1-1, with D tentatively TRBD1 (6 bases). V shed 4 bases and J shed 0 bases, with 18 bases lying between them. Germline V gene sequence: CDR1 ENHRY, CDR2 SYGVKD. This CDR3 is 17 amino acids long. The CDR3 DNA follows: TGTGCCATCAGTGCGGGGGGGCTAATTCTAATGAACACTGAAGCTTTCTTT. Protein: CAISAGGLILMNTEAFF.

This CDR3 reads CASNGRGGAIDTQYF. The CDR3 coding sequence is TGTGCCAGCAATGGTCGCGGGGGGGCCATAGATACGCAGTATTTT. V usage is TRBV2 and J usage is TRBJ2-3, with TRBD2 matching over 9 bases. This CDR3 has 15 residues. V was pared by 7 bases and J by 5 bases, with 10 bases of the junction left unmatched. Germline assignment: CDR1 SNHLY and CDR2 FYNNEI.

There are a few counts of this clone. The rearrangement joins TRBV4-1 to TRBJ1-6; D is unresolved. The V and J ends lost 1 base and 10 bases respectively, with 14 bases between them. The V gene's germline CDR1 is MGHRA and CDR2 YSYEKL. The length of the CDR3 is 15 residues. In nucleotides, the CDR3 is TGCGCCAGCAGCCAAGGACGGGGTAACAACTCACCCCTCCACTTT. Residues: CASSQGRGNNSPLHF.